Sequencing of this T cell receptor (beta chain) was carried out in a study of blood T cell repertoires in COVID-19. In the study overall: Italy, Spain and the United States were the sources of the convalescent and acute COVID-19 samples. In each case, the material was cDNA or gDNA derived from T cells, B-cell-depleted T cells, or PBMCs.

The data were produced by immunoSEQ multiplex PCR, yet TCRdb's version contains in-frame clones alone and is incomplete. The sample lists about 180,000 clones; about 82% were seen once. The V gene end was trimmed by 4 bases and the J gene end by 2 bases; junction bases not matched to a gene: 4. CDR3 size: 14 residues. Germline CDR1 KGHSH, CDR2 LQKENI. This rearrangement joins TRBV18 to TRBJ1-1; 7 nucleotides match TRBD1. The receptor was derived from a woman in her 30s who had recovered from COVID-19. The specimen sequenced was PBMCs or T cells enriched from blood (not recorded which). The CDR3 sequence is CASSRDRVNTEAFF. The CDR3, as DNA: TGTGCCAGCTCACGGGACAGAGTTAACACTGAAGCTTTCTTT.